One sample yielded the 14 T cell receptor beta chains listed below, sequenced in a study of identical twins. MiXCR was run by TCRdb on the 5' RACE reads, yielding one entry per CDR3 protein. This table has some 730,000 distinct CDR3 sequences, roughly 18% appearing once. A further study also used this sample, focusing on T cells expressing NK-cell markers.

What was sequenced was PBMCs. All receptors come from a woman aged 18-29 years in good health.

This clonotype was detected many times. The rearrangement joins TRBV6-1 to TRBJ1-5; D is possibly TRBD1 (6 bases). The CDR3 is made up of 14 amino acids. CDR1 MNHNS and CDR2 SASEGT come from the germline V gene. V lost 8 bases and J 4 bases, leaving 15 bases between the germline ends. The CDR3 sequence: CASGQQGGNQPQHF. The CDR3 nucleotides read TGTGCCAGCGGCCAACAGGGTGGGAATCAGCCCCAGCATTTT.

A few counts support this clonotype. The chain couples TRBV12-3 or TRBV12-4 to TRBJ2-5; D may be TRBD2 (5 bases). CDR3 length: 14 amino acids. V was shortened by 5 bases and J by 8 bases, with 18 bases between the two germline ends. CDR3 sequence (DNA): TGTGCCAGCAGTATCGGGGTCGGCTCGGGAACCCAGTACTTC. As protein: CASSIGVGSGTQYF.

In DNA form, the CDR3 reads TGTGCCAGCACAAAGACCAGGGGCCGGGGTTACACCGGGGAGCTGTTTTTT. It encodes CASTKTRGRGYTGELFF. The gene calls are TRBV7-9 and TRBJ2-2; D is perhaps TRBD1 (6 bases). This CDR3 contains 17 residues. Germline V gene lookup returns CDR1 SEHNR and CDR2 FQNEAQ (reference sequence). The V and J ends lost 7 bases and 3 bases respectively, with 21 bases between them.

This clonotype was seen a handful of times. The chain carries TRBV6-1 and TRBJ2-2, with 8 positions matching TRBD2. Trimming cost V 3 bases and J 6 bases; bases outside gene matches: 6. CDR3 length: 15 residues. The germline CDR1 and CDR2 sequences are MNHNS and SASEGT. CDR3 coding DNA: TGTGCCAGCAGTGAGTCGGGGGGGCCTTCCGGGGAGCTGTTTTTT. As protein: CASSESGGPSGELFF.

This clonotype was seen a few times. This chain uses TRBV2 with TRBJ2-5; 8 bases align to TRBD2. The germline CDR1 and CDR2 sequences are SNHLY and FYNNEI. This CDR3 is 15 amino acids long. Trimming removed 1 base from V and 5 bases from J; junction bases left unmatched: 6. DNA for the CDR3: TGTGCCAGCAGTGAAGGTCCAGCGGGGGATGAGACCCAGTACTTC. This codes for CASSEGPAGDETQYF. The whole variable domain, filled in from reference TRBV2 and TRBJ2-5, reads EPEVTQTPSHQVTQMGQEVILRCVPISNHLYFYWYRQILGQKVEFLVSFYNNEISEKSEIFDDQFSVERPDGSNFTLKIRSTKLEDSAMYFCASSEGPAGDETQYFGPGTRLLVL.

This clonotype was seen a few times. V is TRBV7-2 and J is TRBJ2-7, with TRBD1 identical over 7 bases. Germline CDR1 SGHTA, CDR2 FQGNSA. The V and J ends lost 5 bases and 4 bases, in that order; junction bases with no gene match: 17. This CDR3 spans 17 amino acids. The CDR3 is CASSRRSGTANDYEQYF. CDR3 DNA: TGTGCCAGCAGCCGAAGATCCGGGACAGCTAATGATTACGAGCAGTACTTC.

The chain uses TRBV12-3 or TRBV12-4 and TRBJ1-1; no definite D call. The CDR3 is made up of 15 amino acids. V shed 7 bases and J shed 1 base, with 16 bases lying between them. The CDR3 loop is CASTPLRVTNTEAFF. The CDR3 nucleotides are TGTGCCAGCACTCCACTCCGGGTGACGAACACTGAAGCTTTCTTT.

This sequence joins TRBV7-8 and TRBJ2-4, with D perhaps TRBD2 (6 bases). The germline V gene encodes CDR1 SGHVS and CDR2 FQNEAQ. Trimming took off 5 bases at V and 0 bases at J, with 20 bases between the two ends. CDR3 size: 18 residues. CDR3 protein: CASSRGLLLEVAKNIQYF. The CDR3 region has the DNA TGTGCCAGCAGCCGGGGACTGCTCCTGGAGGTAGCCAAAAACATTCAGTACTTC. Complete variable domain (other parts from reference TRBV7-8 and TRBJ2-4): GAGVSQSPRYKVAKRGQDVALRCDPISGHVSLFWYQQALGQGPEFLTYFQNEAQLDKSGLPSDRFFAERPEGSVSTLKIQRTQQEDSAVYLCASSRGLLLEVAKNIQYFGAGTRLSVL.

V gene TRBV7-2 combines with J gene TRBJ2-3; D unresolved. The length of the CDR3 is 13 residues. From germline, CDR1 is SGHTA and CDR2 FQGNSA. The ends were cut back, 3 bases at V and 1 base at J, with 5 bases in the middle. CDR3: CASSFIGTDTQYF. In DNA form, the CDR3 reads TGTGCCAGCAGCTTCATTGGCACAGATACGCAGTATTTT.

This clonotype occurred a few times. The V call is TRBV20-1, the J call TRBJ1-2; no definite D call. The germline CDR1 and CDR2 sequences are DFQATT and SNEGSKA (reference sequence). This CDR3 is 12 amino acids long. V lost 6 bases to trimming and J lost 4 bases, with 12 bases between them. This chain's CDR3 is CSAIGPAYGYTF. The CDR3 DNA follows: TGCAGTGCCATTGGGCCAGCCTATGGCTACACCTTC.

The V and J genes are TRBV6-1 and TRBJ2-4, with 9 bases identical to TRBD1. Germline V gene lookup returns CDR1 MNHNS and CDR2 SASEGT. The CDR3 runs 18 residues. The junction had 12 bases not matched to a gene; V was cut back by 6 bases and J by 0 bases. The CDR3 bases are TGTGCCAGCAGCGGGACAGGGAATTCACGAGTAGCCAAAAACATTCAGTACTTC. It translates to CASSGTGNSRVAKNIQYF.

The genes are TRBV10-3 and TRBJ1-1; unclear D gene. The V end was cut by 4 bases, the J end by 9 bases, with 9 bases between. This CDR3 has 11 residues. Germline CDR1 is ENHRY and CDR2 is SYGVKD. CDR3 protein: CAISGGEKAFF. CDR3 DNA: TGTGCCATCAGTGGAGGCGAAAAAGCTTTCTTT.

This clonotype occurred a few times. This sequence joins TRBV12-3 or TRBV12-4 and TRBJ2-7; TRBD2 is a possible D gene (6 bases). V was cut by 4 bases and J by 2 bases, with 9 bases left in between. CDR3 length: 13 amino acids. The CDR3 is CASSYWGAYEQYF. As DNA, the CDR3 is TGTGCCAGCAGTTATTGGGGGGCCTACGAGCAGTACTTC.

Ten or more counts support this clonotype. The CDR3 nucleotides are TGTGCCAGCAGTTTTTGGGGAGTTGGGGAAGAGACCCAGTACTTC. This sequence encodes CASSFWGVGEETQYF. V and J are TRBV12-3 or TRBV12-4 and TRBJ2-5; TRBD2 is a possible D gene (5 bases). V was clipped by 3 bases and J by 3 bases, with 14 bases between them. The CDR3 is 15 residues long.